The 21 T cell receptor beta chains given below trace back to one sample, sequenced in a study of blood T cell repertoires in COVID-19. Clones were read by immunoSEQ multiplex PCR, and TCRdb kept only the in-frame ones, dropping some. The sample lists approximately 200,000 clones, 75% to 90% seen once, with approximately 4% in the top ten. Sequenced sample: PBMCs or T cells enriched from blood (not recorded which). The receptors shown here come from a woman aged 30 to 39 who had been exposed to COVID-19.

The V and J genes are TRBV7-2 and TRBJ2-2; 10 positions match TRBD1. The germline V gene encodes CDR1 SGHTA and CDR2 FQGNSA. This CDR3 comprises 16 residues. V was pared by 4 bases and J by 2 bases, with 4 bases of the junction left unmatched. CDR3 protein: CASSSGQGVNTGELFF. The CDR3 region has the DNA TGTGCCAGCAGCTCAGGACAGGGGGTCAACACCGGGGAGCTGTTTTTT.

This chain uses TRBV19 with TRBJ1-5, with D tentatively TRBD1 (5 bases). CDR3 length equals 13 residues. Deletions cut 1 base from V and 7 bases from J, with 8 bases between. The germline CDR1 and CDR2 sequences are LNHDA and SQIVND (reference sequence). The CDR3 coding sequence is TGTGCCAGTAGTATAGCTAGGGGCCAGCCCCAGCATTTT. Translation: CASSIARGQPQHF.

Details on this clone: The germline gene is not matched at one end of the junction; a read error may be the cause. The DNA for the CDR3 is TGTGCCAGCACTTCCCCCGGGAGCATAGTGTTC. Its translation: CASTSPGSIVF. The gene calls are TRBV13 and TRBJ2-7; a weak D match, TRBD2 (6 bases). CDR3 length: 11 amino acids. Germline V lookup: CDR1 PRHDT, CDR2 FYEKMQ (reference sequence).

The rearrangement links TRBV19 to TRBJ1-6; unclear D gene. Germline values: CDR1 LNHDA, CDR2 SQIVND (reference sequence). The V gene lost 3 bases and the J gene lost 10 bases, with 16 bases spanning the gap. This CDR3 region has 15 residues. The chain's CDR3 is CASSIDGRTDSPLHF. The CDR3 nucleotides are TGTGCCAGTAGTATTGATGGCAGGACTGACTCACCCCTCCACTTT.

This clone has more than one count but fewer than ten. The rearrangement uses TRBV24-1 and TRBJ1-2; a possible D gene is TRBD1 (6 bases). V was trimmed by 4 bases and J by 5 bases, leaving 7 bases between them. The CDR3 spans 12 residues. From germline, CDR1 is KGHDR and CDR2 SFDVKD. CDR3 in DNA: TGTGCCACCAGTGAGGACAGATATGGCTACACCTTC. Protein product: CATSEDRYGYTF.

The CDR3 spells CASSSGTGGSGYTF. The CDR3 DNA follows: TGTGCCAGCAGCTCAGGGACAGGGGGCTCTGGCTACACCTTC. The rearrangement uses TRBV7-9 and TRBJ1-2, with 12 bases matching TRBD1. Germline CDR1 is SEHNR and CDR2 is FQNEAQ (reference sequence). CDR3 length: 14 residues. The J segment lost 7 bases and the V segment lost 4 bases, leaving 4 bases of the junction unmatched. Variable domain in full (rest from reference TRBV7-9 and TRBJ1-2): DTGVSQNPRHKITKRGQNVTFRCDPISEHNRLYWYRQTLGQGPEFLTYFQNEAQLEKSRLLSDRFSAERPKGSFSTLEIQRTEQGDSAMYLCASSSGTGGSGYTFGSGTRLTVV.

This chain links TRBV5-1 with TRBJ1-2, with 8 bases matching TRBD1. In germline, CDR1 is SGHRS, CDR2 YFSETQ. CDR3 length: 15 amino acids. Unmatched junction bases numbered 8, after V lost 3 bases and J lost 4 bases. The CDR3 spells CASSSNGQGTYGYTF. In nucleotides, the CDR3 is TGCGCCAGCAGCTCTAACGGACAGGGCACCTATGGCTACACCTTC. Together with reference TRBV5-1 and TRBJ1-2, the CDR3 gives the full variable domain: KAGVTQTPRYLIKTRGQQVTLSCSPISGHRSVSWYQQTPGQGLQFLFEYFSETQRNKGNFPGRFSGRQFSNSRSEMNVSTLELGDSALYLCASSSNGQGTYGYTFGSGTRLTVV.

V usage is TRBV2 and J usage is TRBJ1-2; D is unresolved. The V gene's germline CDR1 is SNHLY and CDR2 FYNNEI. V was pared by 1 base and J by 0 bases, with 9 bases between. CDR3 length equals 15 residues. CDR3 amino acids: CASSEGPRTNYGYTF. Written as DNA, the CDR3 is TGTGCCAGCAGTGAAGGACCGAGGACTAACTATGGCTACACCTTC.

CDR3 loop: CARSPLRRRGGNYGYTF. DNA of the CDR3: TGTGCCAGAAGCCCCCTGCGGCGGAGGGGAGGGAACTATGGCTACACCTTC. The V gene is TRBV5-3, the J gene TRBJ1-2; D possibly corresponds to TRBD1 (5 bases). Being an ORF, TRBV5-3 has a function that is uncertain. Trimming took 4 bases from V and 2 from J, leaving 21 bases between them. This CDR3 region has 17 residues.

The count of this clone is one. The chain recombines TRBV6-5 with TRBJ2-1; 9 bases are shared with TRBD1. V lost 5 bases and J lost 3; bases outside the gene matches: 5. Germline CDR1 and CDR2: MNHEY and SVGAGI. The CDR3 has 15 residues. The CDR3 nucleotides read TGTGCCAGCAGTCGCCGGGACAGGGTCTACAATGAGCAGTTCTTC. This translates into CASSRRDRVYNEQFF.

This chain links TRBV12-5 with TRBJ1-2; tentative D call: TRBD1 (6 bases). The germline V gene has CDR1 LGHNT and CDR2 FRNRAP. The length of the CDR3 is 15 residues. Between the trimmed V and J ends, which lost 6 bases and 4 bases, there was a span of 18 bases. In DNA, the CDR3 is TGTGCTAGTGGGACTCCGGGACAAGGGACCTATGGCTACACCTTC. Translated, it gives CASGTPGQGTYGYTF.

This clone was counted between two and nine times. The chain combines TRBV6-4 with TRBJ1-2, with 7 bases that match TRBD1. The V gene's germline CDR1 is MRHNA and CDR2 SNTAGT. Trimming removed 6 bases from V and 5 bases from J; junction bases left unmatched: 12. The CDR3 length is 15 residues. Here the CDR3 DNA reads TGTGCCAGCAGGATGGACAGGAACGATATTTATGGCTACACCTTC. Protein: CASRMDRNDIYGYTF.

This chain uses TRBV9 with TRBJ2-5, with TRBD2 identical over 13 bases. This CDR3 region has 16 residues. Per the germline V gene, CDR1 is SGDLS and CDR2 is YYNGEE. The junction had 8 bases not matched to a gene; V was cut back by 4 bases and J by 5 bases. DNA of the CDR3: TGTGCCAGCAGCAACACTAGCGGGGGGGCCTGGGAGACCCAGTACTTC. Amino acid sequence: CASSNTSGGAWETQYF.

The chain is built from TRBV7-7 and TRBJ2-2; 9 bases match TRBD1. In germline, CDR1 is SSHAT, CDR2 FNYEAQ (reference sequence). CDR3 size: 15 residues. The V segment lost 2 bases and the J segment 3 bases; nucleotides outside the gene matches: 1. CDR3 nucleotides: TGTGCCAGCAGCTTACGGACAGGGGACACCGGGGAGCTGTTTTTT. This codes for CASSLRTGDTGELFF.

The chain employs TRBV2 and TRBJ1-1; a possible D gene is TRBD1 (5 bases). Trimming cost V 3 bases and J 0 bases, with 11 bases left between them. CDR1 is SNHLY, CDR2 FYNNEI, per germline. The CDR3 loop spans 15 amino acids. As DNA, the CDR3 is TGTGCCAGCAGTGATAGGGGTGGCGTGAACACTGAAGCTTTCTTT. It encodes CASSDRGGVNTEAFF.

The genes are TRBV2 and TRBJ2-2; 13 bases are a match to TRBD2. The V segment lost 5 bases and the J segment 6 bases; nucleotides outside the gene matches: 3. CDR1 SNHLY and CDR2 FYNNEI come from the germline V gene. This CDR3 contains 15 residues. The DNA of the CDR3 is TGTGCCAGCAGTCGGACTAGCGGGGGACCCGGGGAGCTGTTTTTT. It codes for CASSRTSGGPGELFF.

The chain carries TRBV6-5 and TRBJ2-3; TRBD1 agrees at 7 bases. Germline assignment: CDR1 MNHEY and CDR2 SVGAGI. The CDR3 length is 15 residues. Losses at the gene ends were 6 bases for V and 4 bases for J; bases not matched to a gene: 10. The CDR3 nucleotides read TGTGCCAGCAGACTGACAGGGTCCAGAGCAGATACGCAGTATTTT. Translated: CASRLTGSRADTQYF.

The CDR3 here is CASSPGWEGGYTF. DNA for the CDR3: TGTGCCAGCAGCCCGGGGTGGGAAGGTGGCTACACCTTC. This rearrangement joins TRBV7-9 to TRBJ1-2; no clear D gene. V lost 5 bases and J lost 7, with 14 bases in between. The CDR3 totals 13 residues. Per germline, CDR1 SEHNR and CDR2 FQNEAQ (reference sequence).

The chain has TRBV21-1 and TRBJ2-5; the table's D call, TRBD1, was not checked against the DNA. TRBV21-1 is noted as a pseudogene. CDR3 length: 14 residues. CDR3 DNA: TGTGCCACCGCGAAACAGGGGGGGTCAGAGACCCAGTACTTC. As protein: CATAKQGGSETQYF.

V gene TRBV24-1 combines with J gene TRBJ2-3, with TRBD2 as a possible D gene (6 bases). The CDR3 is 16 amino acids. CDR1 KGHDR and CDR2 SFDVKD come from the germline V gene. Between the trimmed V and J ends, which lost 4 bases and 2 bases, there was a span of 15 bases. The CDR3: CATSEGGRIYTDTQYF. CDR3 nucleotides: TGTGCCACCAGTGAGGGGGGACGGATCTACACAGATACGCAGTATTTT.

The chain combines TRBV6-2 or TRBV6-3 with TRBJ1-5; TRBD1 aligns across 10 bases. Unmatched junction bases numbered 11, after V lost 5 bases and J lost 7 bases. The V gene's germline CDR1 is MNHEY and CDR2 SVGEGT. The CDR3 is 16 residues long. The CDR3: CASSSYPGTGDQPQHF. Here the CDR3 DNA reads TGTGCCAGCAGTAGCTACCCCGGGACAGGGGACCAGCCCCAGCATTTT.